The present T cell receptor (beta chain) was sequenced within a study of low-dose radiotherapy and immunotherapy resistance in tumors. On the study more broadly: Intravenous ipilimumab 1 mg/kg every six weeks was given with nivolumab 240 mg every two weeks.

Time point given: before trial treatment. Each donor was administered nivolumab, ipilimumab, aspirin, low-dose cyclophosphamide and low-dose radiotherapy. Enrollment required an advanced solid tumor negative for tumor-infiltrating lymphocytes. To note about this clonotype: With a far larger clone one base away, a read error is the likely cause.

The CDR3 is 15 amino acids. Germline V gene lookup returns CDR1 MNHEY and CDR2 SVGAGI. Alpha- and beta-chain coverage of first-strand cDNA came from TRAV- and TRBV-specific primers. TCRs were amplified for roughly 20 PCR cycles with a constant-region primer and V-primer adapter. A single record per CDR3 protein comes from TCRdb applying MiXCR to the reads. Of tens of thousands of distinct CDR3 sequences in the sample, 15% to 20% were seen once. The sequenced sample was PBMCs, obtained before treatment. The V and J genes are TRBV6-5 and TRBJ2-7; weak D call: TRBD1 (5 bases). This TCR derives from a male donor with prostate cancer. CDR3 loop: CASSYSAGRLDEQHF. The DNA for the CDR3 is TGTGCCAGCAGTTACTCAGCAGGGCGGTTGGACGAGCAGCACTTC.